This T cell receptor (beta chain) was profiled in a study of blood T cell repertoires in COVID-19. This CDR3 spans 13 amino acids. Germline V gene lookup returns CDR1 SGHAT and CDR2 FQDESV (reference sequence). The V and J ends lost 5 bases and 10 bases, in that order; junction bases with no gene match: 8. In the authors' workflow: Amplification of reference gene primers was used by the study to estimate nucleated cell counts. TCRdb keeps only in-frame clones here, not all; method: immunoSEQ multiplex PCR. V and J calls and clone size come straight from that table; D and trimming were deduced from the DNA. The data show 60,000 to 90,000 clones, 75% to 90% seen once.

The receptor was derived from a human donor in a cohort sampled during active COVID-19. The chain uses TRBV11-1 and TRBJ1-1, with 9 bases that match TRBD1. The sequencing sample was made of peripheral blood. The CDR3: CASSPNRGRRAFF. The CDR3 DNA reads as TGTGCCAGCAGCCCAAACAGGGGGCGCAGAGCTTTCTTT.